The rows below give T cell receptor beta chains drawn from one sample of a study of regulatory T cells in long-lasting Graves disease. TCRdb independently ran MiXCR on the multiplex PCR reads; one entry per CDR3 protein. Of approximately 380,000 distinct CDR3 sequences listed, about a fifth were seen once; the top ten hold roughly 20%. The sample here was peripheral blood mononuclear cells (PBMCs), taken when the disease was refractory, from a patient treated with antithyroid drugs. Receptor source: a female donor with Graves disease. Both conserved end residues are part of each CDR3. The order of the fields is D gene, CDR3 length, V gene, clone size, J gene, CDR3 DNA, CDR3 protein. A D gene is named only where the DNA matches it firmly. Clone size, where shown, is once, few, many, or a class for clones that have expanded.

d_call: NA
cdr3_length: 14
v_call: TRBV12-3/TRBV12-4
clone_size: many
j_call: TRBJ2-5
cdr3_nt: TGTGCCAGCAGTTTATGGGGGAGTGGCGAGACCCAGTACTTC
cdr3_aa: CASSLWGSGETQYF

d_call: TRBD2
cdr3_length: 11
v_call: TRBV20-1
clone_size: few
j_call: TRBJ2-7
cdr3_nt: TGCAGTGCTGGGACTAGCGTCGAGCAGTACTTC
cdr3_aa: CSAGTSVEQYF

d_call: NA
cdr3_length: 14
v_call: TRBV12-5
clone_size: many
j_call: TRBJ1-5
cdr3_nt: TGTGCTAGTGGTCCAGACAGTAGCAATCAGCCCCAGCATTTT
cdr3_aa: CASGPDSSNQPQHF

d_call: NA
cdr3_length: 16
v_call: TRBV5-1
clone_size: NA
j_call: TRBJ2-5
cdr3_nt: TGCGCCAGCAGCCCGGACCCCGGGACCTACAAAGAGACCCAGTACTTC
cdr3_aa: CASSPDPGTYKETQYF

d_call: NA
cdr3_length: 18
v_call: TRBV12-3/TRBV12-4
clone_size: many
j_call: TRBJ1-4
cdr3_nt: TGTGCCAGCAGCCACCGACGGGACACTAGAGCAACTAATGAAAAACTGTTTTTT
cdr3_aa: CASSHRRDTRATNEKLFF

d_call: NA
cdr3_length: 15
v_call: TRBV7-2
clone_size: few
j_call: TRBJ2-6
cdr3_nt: TGTGCCAGCAGCCTCGATATGGCGGGGGCCAACGTCCTGACTTTC
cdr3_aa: CASSLDMAGANVLTF

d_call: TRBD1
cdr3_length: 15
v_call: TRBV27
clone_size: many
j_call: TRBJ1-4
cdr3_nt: TGTGCCAGCAGCATGAACAGGGGAACTAATGAAAAACTGTTTTTT
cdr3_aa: CASSMNRGTNEKLFF

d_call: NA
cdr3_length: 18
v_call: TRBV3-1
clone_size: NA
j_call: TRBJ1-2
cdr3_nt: TGTGCCAGCAGCCAAGATCCTTCTGATATGGGAGGGTTTTTTGGCTACACCTTC
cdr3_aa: CASSQDPSDMGGFFGYTF

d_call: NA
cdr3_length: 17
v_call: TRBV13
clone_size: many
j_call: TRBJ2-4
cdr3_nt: TGTGCCAGCAGCTTCTCGCGGACAGAGCTAGCCAAAAACATTCAGTACTTC
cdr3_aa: CASSFSRTELAKNIQYF

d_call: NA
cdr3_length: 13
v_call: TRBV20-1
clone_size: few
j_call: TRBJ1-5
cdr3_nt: TGCAGTGCTAAAGAGGGTAGCAATCAGCCCCAGCATTTT
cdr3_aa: CSAKEGSNQPQHF

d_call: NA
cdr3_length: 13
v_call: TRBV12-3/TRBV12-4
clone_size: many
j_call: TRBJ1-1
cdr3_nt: TGTGCCAGCAGTTTGACGGGGGCTGAGGACGCTTTCTTT
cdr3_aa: CASSLTGAEDAFF

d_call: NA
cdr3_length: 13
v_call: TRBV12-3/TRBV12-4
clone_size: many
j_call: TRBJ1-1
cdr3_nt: TGTGCCAGCAGTTTTGCCGGGACCACTGAAGCTTTCTTT
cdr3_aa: CASSFAGTTEAFF

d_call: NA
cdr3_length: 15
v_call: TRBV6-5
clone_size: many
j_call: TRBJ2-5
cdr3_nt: TGTGCCAGCAGTTACAATTATGGGTCCGGGGAGACCCAGTACTTC
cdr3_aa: CASSYNYGSGETQYF

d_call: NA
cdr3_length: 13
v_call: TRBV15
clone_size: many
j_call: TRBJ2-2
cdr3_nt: TGTGCCACCAGCAGGGTTGTCCCCGGGGAGCTGTTTTTT
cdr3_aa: CATSRVVPGELFF

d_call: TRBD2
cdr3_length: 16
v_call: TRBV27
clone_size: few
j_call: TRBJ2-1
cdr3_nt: TGTGCCAGCAGCAGGACTAGCGGGACCCCATACAATGAGCAGTTCTTC
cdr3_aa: CASSRTSGTPYNEQFF

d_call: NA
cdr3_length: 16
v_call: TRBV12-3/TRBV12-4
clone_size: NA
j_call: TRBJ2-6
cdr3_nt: TGTGCCAGCAGTCCCGGGGAAGGGTCTGGGGCCAACGTCCTGACTTTC
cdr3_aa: CASSPGEGSGANVLTF

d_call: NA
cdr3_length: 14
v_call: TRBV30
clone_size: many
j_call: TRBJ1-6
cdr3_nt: TGTGCCTGGAGGGCCAGCTCCTATAATTCACCCCTCCACTTT
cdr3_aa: CAWRASSYNSPLHF

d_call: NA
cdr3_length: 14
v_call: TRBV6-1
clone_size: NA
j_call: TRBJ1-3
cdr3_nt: TGTGCCAGCGGCAGCCGCACCTCTGGAAACACCATATATTTT
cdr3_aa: CASGSRTSGNTIYF

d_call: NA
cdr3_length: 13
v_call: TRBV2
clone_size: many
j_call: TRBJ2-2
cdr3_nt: TGTGCCAGCAGTGAAGCGAGTGCCGGGGAGCTGTTTTTT
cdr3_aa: CASSEASAGELFF

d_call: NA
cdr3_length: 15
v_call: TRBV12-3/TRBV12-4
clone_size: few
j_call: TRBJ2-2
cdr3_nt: TGTGCCAGCAGTTTGTCGCCAACAAACGCCGGGGAGCTGTTTTTT
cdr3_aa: CASSLSPTNAGELFF

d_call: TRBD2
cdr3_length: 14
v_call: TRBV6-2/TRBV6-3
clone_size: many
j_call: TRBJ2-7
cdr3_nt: TGTGCCAGCAGTTATGGTCTAGCGGGATACGAGCAGTACTTC
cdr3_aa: CASSYGLAGYEQYF

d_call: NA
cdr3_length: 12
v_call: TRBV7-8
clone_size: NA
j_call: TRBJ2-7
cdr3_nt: TGTGCCAGCAACGCGTATTCGGGGGAGCAGTACTTC
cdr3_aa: CASNAYSGEQYF